The 13 T cell receptor beta chains below were found in one sample sequenced in a study of cytomegalovirus exposure and HLA in healthy donors. With 60 Vbeta and 13 Jbeta primers, the PCR was carried out. Repertoires were generated with immunoSEQ multiplex PCR, while TCRdb's copy carries only in-frame clones and drops some. The sample includes about 230,000 clones, around 89% of them seen just once. Sequenced material: PBMCs. Receptor source: a woman aged 18-30 years in good health and CMV-seronegative.

The chain carries TRBV2 and TRBJ2-7; perhaps TRBD1 as D (6 bases). Trimming cost V 4 bases and J 6 bases, with 13 bases left between them. The CDR3 sequence is 13 residues long. Looked up from germline, CDR1 is SNHLY and CDR2 is FYNNEI. CDR3 nucleotide sequence: TGTGCCAGCAGTGTGTTCACAGGGTTCGAGCAGTACTTC. It codes for CASSVFTGFEQYF. Supplemented by reference TRBV2 and TRBJ2-7, the full variable domain reads EPEVTQTPSHQVTQMGQEVILRCVPISNHLYFYWYRQILGQKVEFLVSFYNNEISEKSEIFDDQFSVERPDGSNFTLKIRSTKLEDSAMYFCASSVFTGFEQYFGPGTRLTVT.

This clone is a singleton in its sample. V and J are TRBV4-2 and TRBJ2-7; D may be TRBD2 (5 bases). The CDR3 extends over 15 amino acids. Per the germline V gene, CDR1 is LGHNA and CDR2 is YNFKEQ. The V end was cut by 0 bases, the J end by 4 bases, with 13 bases between. DNA of the CDR3: TGTGCCAGCAGCCAAGATTCGGGGTTACCATACGAGCAGTACTTC. Its protein is CASSQDSGLPYEQYF.

This sequence joins TRBV18 and TRBJ2-1; TRBD1 matches 7 bases. The CDR3 is made up of 14 amino acids. Looked up from germline, CDR1 is KGHSH and CDR2 is LQKENI. V lost 4 bases and J lost 12; bases outside the gene matches: 12. The CDR3 region is CASSLAGGPDGQFF. The CDR3 DNA sequence: TGTGCCAGCTCACTGGCAGGGGGTCCGGATGGGCAGTTCTTC. The entire variable domain, with the rest obtained from reference TRBV18 and TRBJ2-1, is as follows: NAGVMQNPRHLVRRRGQEARLRCSPMKGHSHVYWYRQLPEEGLKFMVYLQKENIIDESGMPKERFSAEFPKEGPSILRIQQVVRGDSAAYFCASSLAGGPDGQFFGPGTRLTVL.

The chain links TRBV4-1 to TRBJ2-3; 12 bases fit TRBD2. The CDR3 has 16 residues. Trimming removed 5 bases from V and 3 bases from J; junction bases left unmatched: 6. CDR1 MGHRA and CDR2 YSYEKL come from the germline V gene. The CDR3 loop reads CASSDRTSGETDTQYF. In DNA form, the CDR3 reads TGCGCCAGCAGCGACCGGACTAGCGGGGAGACAGATACGCAGTATTTT.

This clone was seen a single time. This chain uses TRBV7-8 with TRBJ2-7, with D perhaps matching TRBD1 (6 bases). CDR1 and CDR2 from the germline V gene are SGHVS and FQNEAQ. The CDR3 has 13 residues. V shed 5 bases and J shed 3 bases, with 11 bases lying between them. The CDR3 reads CASSSGQSYEQYF. The CDR3 DNA reads TGTGCCAGCAGCAGTGGACAGAGCTACGAGCAGTACTTC. The whole variable domain, remainder taken from reference TRBV7-8 and TRBJ2-7, is GAGVSQSPRYKVAKRGQDVALRCDPISGHVSLFWYQQALGQGPEFLTYFQNEAQLDKSGLPSDRFFAERPEGSVSTLKIQRTQQEDSAVYLCASSSGQSYEQYFGPGTRLTVT.

A few counts support this clone. The gene calls are TRBV27 and TRBJ2-7; 9 bases are a match to TRBD1. The CDR3 is 14 amino acids. Germline assignment: CDR1 MNHEY and CDR2 SMNVEV (reference sequence). Germline trimming cut 3 bases from V and 5 bases from J; bases unmatched to any gene: 5. CDR3 loop: CASSFEDRGNEQYF. The CDR3 bases are TGTGCCAGCAGTTTCGAGGACAGGGGCAACGAGCAGTACTTC.

About this clone itself: The germline gene is not matched at one end of the junction; a read error may be the cause. The chain has TRBV7-9 and TRBJ1-2; maybe TRBD1 (5 bases). In germline, CDR1 is SEHNR, CDR2 FQNEAQ (reference sequence). CDR3 length equals 16 residues. CDR3 residues: CSSRPLERQGDYGYTF. CDR3 bases: TGTTCCAGCAGGCCCCTCGAGAGGCAGGGTGACTATGGCTACACCTTC.

V usage is TRBV30 and J usage is TRBJ2-1, with 10 bases that match TRBD2. The CDR3 has 14 residues. Germline V CDR1 and CDR2: GTSNPN, SVGIG (reference sequence). V shed 1 base and J 13 bases; nucleotides not matched to a gene: 10. CDR3 sequence reads: CAWSEGLAGAKQFF. The CDR3 nucleotides are TGTGCCTGGAGTGAGGGTCTAGCGGGAGCAAAACAGTTCTTC.

The CDR3 DNA reads as TGTGCCAGCAGTAAACCGACTAGTTCGAGAGAGCAGTACTTC. Encoded protein: CASSKPTSSREQYF. J is TRBJ2-7 and V is TRBV6-5, with a possible D match to TRBD2 (6 bases). The CDR3 consists of 14 residues. The V gene lost 5 bases and the J gene lost 7 bases, with 18 bases spanning the gap. CDR1 and CDR2 (germline): MNHEY, SVGAGI.

This chain joins TRBV19 and TRBJ2-1, with 12 bases that match TRBD2. V gave up 8 bases and J gave up 8 bases; unmatched junction bases: 13. CDR3 size: 16 residues. Germline V gene lookup returns CDR1 LNHDA and CDR2 SQIVND (reference sequence). CDR3 nucleotides: TGTGCCAGTTCCCCTCGACTAGCGGGAGATGGTCATGAGCAGTTCTTC. Residues: CASSPRLAGDGHEQFF. The full variable domain, in which reference TRBV19 and TRBJ2-1 provide the parts outside the CDR3, is DGGITQSPKYLFRKEGQNVTLSCEQNLNHDAMYWYRQDPGQGLRLIYYSQIVNDFQKGDIAEGYSVSREKKESFPLTVTSAQKNPTAFYLCASSPRLAGDGHEQFFGPGTRLTVL.

The rearrangement joins TRBV19 to TRBJ2-1; 7 bases agree with TRBD2. The V gene's germline CDR1 is LNHDA and CDR2 SQIVND (reference sequence). Trimming removed 1 base from V and 0 bases from J; junction bases left unmatched: 0. The CDR3 covers 15 residues. This CDR3 reads CASSIVAGSYNEQFF. Here the CDR3 DNA reads TGTGCCAGTAGTATAGTAGCGGGCTCCTACAATGAGCAGTTCTTC.

The chain has TRBV4-1 and TRBJ1-2, with D perhaps matching TRBD1 (6 bases). The length of the CDR3 is 15 residues. The germline gives CDR1 MGHRA, CDR2 YSYEKL. V lost 2 bases to trimming and J lost 6 bases, with 16 bases between them. CDR3 DNA sequence: TGCGCCAGCAGCCAACCAACAACAGGGAAGGATGGCTACACCTTC. It codes for CASSQPTTGKDGYTF.

This clone has just one count. The chain recombines TRBV14 with TRBJ2-5, with D perhaps matching TRBD1 (6 bases). Germline CDR1 SGHDN, CDR2 FVKESK. The CDR3 extends over 16 amino acids. The V end lost 8 bases, the J end lost 4 bases, and 23 bases lay between the germline ends. CDR3 region: CASASTLRGPVETQYF. DNA of the CDR3: TGTGCCAGCGCCAGCACCCTCAGGGGCCCCGTAGAGACCCAGTACTTC. Together with reference TRBV14 and TRBJ2-5, the CDR3 gives the full variable domain: EAGVTQFPSHSVIEKGQTVTLRCDPISGHDNLYWYRRVMGKEIKFLLHFVKESKQDESGMPNNRFLAERTGGTYSTLKVQPAELEDSGVYFCASASTLRGPVETQYFGPGTRLLVL.